The T cell receptor (beta chain) under discussion was sequenced for a study of T-cell reconstitution after alpha-beta-depleted transplantation in children. The germline V gene encodes CDR1 MGHDK and CDR2 SYGVNS. The CDR3 has 16 amino acids. Trimming left V 5 bases short and J 1 base short, with 16 bases between. Unique molecular identifiers tagged the TCRbeta library. Each CDR3 protein gets one entry after TCRdb re-called the PCR reads with MiXCR. The data show 440,000 or so distinct CDR3 sequences, with approximately 11% seen just once and over 4.5% held by the top ten. The sample here was PBMCs from the stem cell graft donor, taken from the stem cell graft. The rearrangement links TRBV25-1 to TRBJ2-3; D is possibly TRBD2 (5 bases). The sequence derives from a human donor who donated a stem cell graft to a child with acute myeloid leukemia. CDR3 sequence: CASSPGSGKRTDTQYF. Written as DNA, the CDR3 is TGTGCCAGCAGTCCCGGCAGCGGAAAACGCACAGATACGCAGTATTTT. Drawing the rest from reference TRBV25-1 and TRBJ2-3, the complete variable domain is EADIYQTPRYLVIGTGKKITLECSQTMGHDKMYWYQQDPGMELHLIHYSYGVNSTEKGDLSSESTVSRIRTEHFPLTLESARPSHTSQYLCASSPGSGKRTDTQYFGPGTRLTVL.